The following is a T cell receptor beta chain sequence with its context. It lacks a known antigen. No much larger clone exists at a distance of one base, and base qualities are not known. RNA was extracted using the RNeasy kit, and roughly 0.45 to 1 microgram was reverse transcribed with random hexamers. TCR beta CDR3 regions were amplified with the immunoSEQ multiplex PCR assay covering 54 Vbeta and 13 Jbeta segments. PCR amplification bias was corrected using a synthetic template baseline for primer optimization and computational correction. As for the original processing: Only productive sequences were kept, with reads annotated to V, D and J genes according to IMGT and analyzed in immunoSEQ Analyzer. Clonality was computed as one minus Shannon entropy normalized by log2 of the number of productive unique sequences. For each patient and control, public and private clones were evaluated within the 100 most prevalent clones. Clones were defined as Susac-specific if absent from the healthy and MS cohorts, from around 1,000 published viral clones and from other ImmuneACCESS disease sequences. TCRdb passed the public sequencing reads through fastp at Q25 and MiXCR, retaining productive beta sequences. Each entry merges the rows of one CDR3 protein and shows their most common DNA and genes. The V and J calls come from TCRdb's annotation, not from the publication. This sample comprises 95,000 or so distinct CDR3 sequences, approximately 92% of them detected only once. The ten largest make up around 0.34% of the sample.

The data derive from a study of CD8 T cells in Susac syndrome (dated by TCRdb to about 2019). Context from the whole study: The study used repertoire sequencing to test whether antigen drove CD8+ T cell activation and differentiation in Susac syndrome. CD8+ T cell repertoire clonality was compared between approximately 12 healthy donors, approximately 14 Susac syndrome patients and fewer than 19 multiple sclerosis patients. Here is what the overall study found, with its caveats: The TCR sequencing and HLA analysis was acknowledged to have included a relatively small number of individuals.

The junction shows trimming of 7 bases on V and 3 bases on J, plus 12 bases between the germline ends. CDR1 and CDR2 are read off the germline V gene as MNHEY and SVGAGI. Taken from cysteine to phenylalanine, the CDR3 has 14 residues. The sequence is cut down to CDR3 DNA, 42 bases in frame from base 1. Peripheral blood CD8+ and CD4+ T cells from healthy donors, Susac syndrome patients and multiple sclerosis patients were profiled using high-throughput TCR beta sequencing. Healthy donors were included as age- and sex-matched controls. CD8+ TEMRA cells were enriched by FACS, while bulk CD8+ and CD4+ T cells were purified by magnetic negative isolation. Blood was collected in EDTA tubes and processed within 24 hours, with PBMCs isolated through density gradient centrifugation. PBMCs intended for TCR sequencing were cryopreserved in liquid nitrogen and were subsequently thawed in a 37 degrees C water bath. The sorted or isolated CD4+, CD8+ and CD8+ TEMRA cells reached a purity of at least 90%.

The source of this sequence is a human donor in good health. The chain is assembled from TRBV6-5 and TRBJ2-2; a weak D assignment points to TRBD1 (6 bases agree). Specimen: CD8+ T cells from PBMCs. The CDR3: CASTPSGDTGELFF. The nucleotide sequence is TGTGCCAGCACCCCCTCAGGGGACACCGGGGAGCTGTTTTTT.